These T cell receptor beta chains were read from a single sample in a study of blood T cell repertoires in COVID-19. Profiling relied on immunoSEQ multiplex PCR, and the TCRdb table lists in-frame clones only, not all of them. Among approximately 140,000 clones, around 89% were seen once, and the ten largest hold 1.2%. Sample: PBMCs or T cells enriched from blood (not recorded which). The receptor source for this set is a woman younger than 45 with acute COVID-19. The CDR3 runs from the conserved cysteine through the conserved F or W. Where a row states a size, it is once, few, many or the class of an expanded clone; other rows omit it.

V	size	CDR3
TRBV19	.	CASSEMVNTEAFF
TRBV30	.	CAWSGLAGVNEQFF
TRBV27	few	CASSLFRGRISPLHF
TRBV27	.	CASRLAGGPPSYEQYF
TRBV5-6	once	CASSARQGKYSNQPQHF
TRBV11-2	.	CASTYGTGYERGETQYF
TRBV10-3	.	CAISEEGGNQPQHF
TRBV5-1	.	CASGYGGGSYEQYF
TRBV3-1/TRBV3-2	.	CASSPAGINNSPLHF
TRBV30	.	CAWTPLLPTDTQYF
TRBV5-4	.	CASSPTTLYGTDTQYF
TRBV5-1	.	CASSWTGYQETQYF
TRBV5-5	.	CASSITGSYNSPLHF
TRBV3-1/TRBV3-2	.	CASSLRGQGIYEQYF
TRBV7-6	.	CASSFQTGENTEAFF
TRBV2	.	CASSGRDRVEKLFF
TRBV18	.	CASSPGQPNTEAFF
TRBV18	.	CASSPLRTSGAYNEQFF
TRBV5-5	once	CASSLSGGTANNYGYTF
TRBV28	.	CASRFAGGSYNEQFF
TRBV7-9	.	CASSLGGTVQETQYF
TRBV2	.	CASSASGLGNQPQHF
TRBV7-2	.	CASSSWGDQPQHF
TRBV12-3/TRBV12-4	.	CGGGTSSNQPQHF
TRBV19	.	CASSMREETQYF
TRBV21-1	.	CASSKADREGRLCTGELFF
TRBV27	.	CASSPPGTGGSSREQYF
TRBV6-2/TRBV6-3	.	CASSPGPGLAGLVEQFF
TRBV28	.	CAGSTGTGVFVSGYTF
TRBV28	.	CASSSAVAGVGSNEQFF
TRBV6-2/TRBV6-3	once	CASSYQASGNEKLFF
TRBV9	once	CASGTSGSSYNEQFF
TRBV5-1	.	CASSQGQGRTEAFF
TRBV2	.	CASSDSGGFTDTQYF
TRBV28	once	CASSLLGTGDGYEQYF
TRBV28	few	CASTPYVGRRQTHGYTF
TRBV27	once	CASSLAASTDTQYF
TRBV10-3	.	CAISEREGGNQPQHF
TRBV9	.	CASSVGGMNTEAFF
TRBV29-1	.	CSVEATSNEQYF
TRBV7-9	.	CASSLGQSPRDTQYF
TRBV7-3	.	CASSRGLAEGQETQYF
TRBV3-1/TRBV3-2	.	CASSQAGSNQPQHF
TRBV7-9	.	CASSLGQGYGTDTQYF
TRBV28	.	CASSFMTGNTIYF
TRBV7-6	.	CASSLQGADYEQYF
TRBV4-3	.	CASSQESMNTEAFF
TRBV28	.	CASSLRAGGPYEQYF
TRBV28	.	CASTLPGSWGYTF
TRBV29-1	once	CSAQTGGNYGYTF
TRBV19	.	CASSAAWSGANVLTF
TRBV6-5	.	CASRDRGSGELFF
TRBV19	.	CASSIIYSTDEQYF